One and the same sample provided the 27 T cell receptor beta chains below, sequenced in a study of CD8 T cells in ankylosing spondylitis. Antigens of these TCRs are unknown. General study points: For ankylosing spondylitis blood, a TCR beta motif of 7 to 9 highly homologous variants appeared characteristic.

TCRdb independently ran MiXCR on the 5' RACE reads; one entry per CDR3 protein. The table has around 770,000 distinct CDR3 sequences, about an eighth seen once; the top ten hold approximately 0.46%. Input material: blood, either unsorted or a sorted T cell fraction (not recorded which). The receptors derive from a male donor with ankylosing spondylitis.

This clonotype occurred a few times. The V call is TRBV6-1, the J call TRBJ1-2; D perhaps matches TRBD1 (5 bases). This CDR3 has 13 residues. The germline V gene has CDR1 MNHNS and CDR2 SASEGT. The V and J ends lost 7 bases and 4 bases respectively, with 13 bases between them. The CDR3 reads CASTLGGFYGYTF. In DNA form, the CDR3 reads TGTGCCAGCACCCTCGGGGGGTTCTATGGCTACACCTTC.

This clonotype was observed a handful of times. V and J are TRBV15 and TRBJ2-1; a possible D gene is TRBD1 (6 bases). This CDR3 region has 14 residues. V shed 3 bases and J shed 4 bases, with 10 bases lying between them. Germline values: CDR1 LNHNV, CDR2 YYDKDF (reference sequence). The chain's CDR3 is CATSRTQGYNEQFF. The CDR3 bases are TGTGCCACCAGCAGGACACAGGGATACAATGAGCAGTTCTTC.

J is TRBJ2-2 and V is TRBV12-3 or TRBV12-4; the match to TRBD1 covers 10 bases. This CDR3 comprises 14 residues. J gave up 9 bases and V 1 base, and 2 bases lay outside the gene matches. CDR3 in amino acids: CASSLGQGAWELFF. CDR3 nucleotides: TGTGCCAGCAGTTTAGGACAGGGGGCCTGGGAGCTGTTTTTT.

This clonotype has just a few counts. The chain uses TRBV20-1 and TRBJ1-6, with 9 positions matching TRBD1. CDR1 and CDR2 from the germline V gene are DFQATT and SNEGSKA (reference sequence). With 0 bases clipped from V and 5 bases from J, the junction kept 5 bases outside the gene matches. The CDR3 runs to 16 residues. The CDR3 DNA is TGCAGTGCTAGAGAGTGGGACAGGGAGGATAATTCACCCCTCCACTTT. Protein product: CSAREWDREDNSPLHF.

The rearrangement joins TRBV29-1 to TRBJ1-1, with D hard to call. The CDR3 consists of 13 residues. V lost 7 bases, J lost 1 base, and 13 bases lay in between. CDR1 and CDR2 (germline): SQVTM, ANQGSEA. The CDR3 DNA reads as TGCAGCGCACCAGCGCAACAGAACACTGAAGCTTTCTTT. This gives the protein CSAPAQQNTEAFF.

The chain combines TRBV19 with TRBJ2-5; D may be TRBD1 (6 bases). Germline V CDR1 and CDR2: LNHDA, SQIVND (reference sequence). Trimming stripped 6 bases from V and 5 bases from J, with 25 bases between. This CDR3 has 17 amino acids. The CDR3 coding sequence is TGTGCCAGTAGCGGACTCCAGGGTACAGGGTATCTTGAGACCCAGTACTTC. It codes for CASSGLQGTGYLETQYF.

This clonotype was seen at least ten times. This sequence joins TRBV29-1 and TRBJ2-7; 10 nucleotides line up with TRBD1. Looked up from germline, CDR1 is SQVTM and CDR2 is ANQGSEA. The CDR3 extends over 13 amino acids. After removal of 6 bases from V and 3 bases from J, the junction contained 5 bases not matched to a gene. CDR3 region: CSVRDRGHYEQYF. The DNA for the CDR3 is TGCAGCGTCAGGGACAGGGGACACTACGAGCAGTACTTC.

The chain carries TRBV20-1 and TRBJ2-2; no reliable D call. Germline V gene lookup returns CDR1 DFQATT and CDR2 SNEGSKA (reference sequence). This CDR3 has 16 residues. Between the trimmed V and J ends, which lost 3 bases and 6 bases, there was a span of 20 bases. CDR3 in DNA: TGCAGTGCTAGTATGTCCAGGCGTGGGGATGCCGGGGAGCTGTTTTTT. Protein product: CSASMSRRGDAGELFF.

This clonotype showed up just a few times. This sequence joins TRBV28 and TRBJ2-3, with 11 bases aligning to TRBD1. The CDR3 length is 16 residues. Germline lookup yields CDR1 MDHEN and CDR2 SYDVKM. Trimming removed 6 bases from V and 5 bases from J; junction bases left unmatched: 10. CDR3 sequence reads: CASSGQGARGRDTQYF. The CDR3 coding sequence is TGTGCCAGCAGCGGACAGGGGGCTCGGGGGAGAGATACGCAGTATTTT.

V is TRBV20-1 and J is TRBJ1-2, with no clear D. Trimming cost V 5 bases and J 3 bases, with 16 bases left between them. Germline assignment: CDR1 DFQATT and CDR2 SNEGSKA (reference sequence). This CDR3 contains 14 residues. As DNA, the CDR3 is TGCAGTGCTCCAGAGTTGGGAAGTTACTATGGCTACACCTTC. It encodes CSAPELGSYYGYTF.

The chain employs TRBV20-1 and TRBJ1-2; D uncertain. Deletions cut 1 base from V and 0 bases from J, with 6 bases between. The germline gives CDR1 DFQATT, CDR2 SNEGSKA (reference sequence). CDR3 length equals 13 residues. The CDR3 spells CSARVEANYGYTF. CDR3 DNA: TGCAGTGCTAGAGTAGAAGCTAACTATGGCTACACCTTC.

V is TRBV29-1 and J is TRBJ1-1, with TRBD1 identical over 8 bases. This CDR3 has 14 amino acids. Unmatched junction bases numbered 8, after V lost 5 bases and J lost 3 bases. Germline CDR1 and CDR2: SQVTM and ANQGSEA. The CDR3 DNA is TGCAGCGTTACACGGACAGGGTTGGACACTGAAGCTTTCTTT. Amino acids: CSVTRTGLDTEAFF.

For this clonotype: The germline gene is not matched at one end of the junction; a read error may be the cause. The rearrangement links TRBV4-3 to TRBJ2-2; D remains unclear. Germline V gene data show CDR1 as LGHNA and CDR2 as YSLEER. The CDR3 covers 13 residues. The chain's CDR3 is CASGQMNTGELFF. The CDR3 DNA reads TGCGCCAGCGGCCAAATGAACACCGGGGAGCTGTTTTTT.

This clonotype came up a few times. DNA for the CDR3: TGTGCCAGCAGCAAGAGCGGGGACACCCGAGGGGCGAATGAGCAGTTCTTC. This translates into CASSKSGDTRGANEQFF. The chain is built from TRBV9 and TRBJ2-1; D is possibly TRBD2 (7 bases). Germline V lookup: CDR1 SGDLS, CDR2 YYNGEE. The CDR3 consists of 17 residues. Trimming took 4 bases from V and 7 from J, leaving 24 bases between them.

The genes are TRBV20-1 and TRBJ2-4; D uncertain. The CDR3 is 14 amino acids. Germline V CDR1 and CDR2: DFQATT, SNEGSKA (reference sequence). V lost 5 bases and J 0 bases, leaving 11 bases between the germline ends. For the CDR3, the DNA is TGCAGTGCTGAAGAAATCGGAGCCAAAAACATTCAGTACTTC. Translated, it gives CSAEEIGAKNIQYF.

The chain combines TRBV5-1 with TRBJ2-5; 7 bases are shared with TRBD1. V was clipped by 2 bases and J by 0 bases; unmatched bases: 7. Germline V gene sequence: CDR1 SGHRS, CDR2 YFSETQ. This CDR3 contains 16 residues. CDR3 loop: CASSFGAGTDQETQYF. Here the CDR3 DNA reads TGCGCCAGCAGCTTCGGGGCTGGGACAGACCAAGAGACCCAGTACTTC.

Many counts were recorded for this clonotype. V gene TRBV29-1 combines with J gene TRBJ1-1, with D hard to call. The CDR3 contains 11 residues. V was trimmed by 6 bases and J by 6 bases, leaving 11 bases between them. Germline loops: CDR1 SQVTM, CDR2 ANQGSEA. The CDR3 region has the DNA TGCAGCGTGTTACGCGGACCTGAAGCTTTCTTT. Translating gives CSVLRGPEAFF.

The CDR3, as DNA: TGTGCCAGCAGCCACATACGGACAGGAACAATGGGGACTGAAGCTTTCTTT. It is translated as CASSHIRTGTMGTEAFF. The rearrangement uses TRBV11-2 and TRBJ1-1, with 7 bases fitting TRBD1. Germline V gene sequence: CDR1 SGHAT, CDR2 FQNNGV. CDR3 length: 17 amino acids. The trim removed 5 bases at V and 5 bases at J, leaving 17 bases unmatched.

The sample holds many counts of this clonotype. The rearrangement links TRBV18 to TRBJ2-1; 9 bases fit TRBD1. The CDR3 has 16 amino acids. V gave up 6 bases and J gave up 6 bases; unmatched junction bases: 12. Germline V gene data show CDR1 as KGHSH and CDR2 as LQKENI. The CDR3, as DNA: TGTGCCAGCTCCCTATTGGGACAGGGTACCGGCAATGAGCAGTTCTTC. It is translated as CASSLLGQGTGNEQFF.

The chain couples TRBV7-9 to TRBJ2-4; D call uncertain. V lost 4 bases and J lost 2, with 12 bases in between. This CDR3 is 15 amino acids long. Germline V gene sequence: CDR1 SEHNR, CDR2 FQNEAQ (reference sequence). CDR3 residues: CASSSTQGTKNIQYF. The DNA of the CDR3 is TGTGCCAGCAGCTCAACACAAGGAACCAAAAACATTCAGTACTTC. The full variable domain, completed using reference TRBV7-9 and TRBJ2-4, is DTGVSQNPRHKITKRGQNVTFRCDPISEHNRLYWYRQTLGQGPEFLTYFQNEAQLEKSRLLSDRFSAERPKGSFSTLEIQRTEQGDSAMYLCASSSTQGTKNIQYFGAGTRLSVL.

CDR3 sequence reads: CASRTRSGTSGRNEQFF. The CDR3 nucleotides are TGTGCCAGCAGAACCAGATCCGGTACTAGCGGACGCAATGAGCAGTTCTTC. The genes are TRBV7-8 and TRBJ2-1; 8 bases are shared with TRBD2. CDR1 and CDR2 (germline): SGHVS, FQNEAQ. The CDR3 spans 17 residues. V was clipped by 6 bases and J by 6 bases; unmatched bases: 16.

This clonotype was observed a few times. V is TRBV20-1 and J is TRBJ1-3; possibly TRBD1 for D (6 bases). Germline CDR1 reads DFQATT; CDR2 reads SNEGSKA (reference sequence). The CDR3 extends over 14 amino acids. The V end lost 5 bases, the J end lost 0 bases, and 11 bases lay between the germline ends. The CDR3 DNA follows: TGCAGTGCTCTGAGGGGGACCTCTGGAAACACCATATATTTT. The encoded protein is CSALRGTSGNTIYF.

This clonotype was observed many times. For the CDR3, the DNA is TGCGCCAGCAGCTTGCAGGGGCAGGACTATGGCTACACCTTC. It translates to CASSLQGQDYGYTF. The chain is built from TRBV5-1 and TRBJ1-2, with D perhaps TRBD1 (6 bases). This CDR3 has 14 residues. Per the germline V gene, CDR1 is SGHRS and CDR2 is YFSETQ. The germline V and J ends were trimmed by 1 base and 3 bases, with 10 bases remaining between them.

The table lists this clonotype with many counts. This CDR3 is CASSLRQGLSTEAFF. CDR3 sequence (DNA): TGCGCCAGCAGCCTCCGACAGGGATTGTCCACTGAAGCTTTCTTT. This rearrangement joins TRBV5-1 to TRBJ1-1, with 7 bases that match TRBD1. Germline trimming cut 4 bases from V and 4 bases from J; bases unmatched to any gene: 10. There are 15 residues in the CDR3. Germline V CDR1 and CDR2: SGHRS, YFSETQ.

The V call is TRBV30, the J call TRBJ2-5; D may be TRBD1 (5 bases). The CDR3 spans 14 residues. Germline V lookup: CDR1 GTSNPN, CDR2 SVGIG (reference sequence). V lost 2 bases, J lost 5 bases, and 15 bases lay in between. The CDR3 region has the DNA TGTGCCTGGAGTCTCCTGGGGCCCTTGGAGACCCAGTACTTC. It yields the protein CAWSLLGPLETQYF.

This chain joins TRBV4-3 and TRBJ1-2; maybe TRBD1 (5 bases). The CDR3 is made up of 14 amino acids. V shed 4 bases and J shed 10 bases, with 19 bases lying between them. Germline CDR1 LGHNA, CDR2 YSLEER. CDR3 DNA: TGCGCCAGCAGCCTCGAATCGGGGACGTCCCCCTACACCTTC. This sequence encodes CASSLESGTSPYTF.

This clonotype was picked up a small number of times. The DNA of the CDR3 is TGCAGTGCTAGAGATCGATCAGGGACAGACGAGCAGTACTTC. Translating gives CSARDRSGTDEQYF. The V gene is TRBV20-1, the J gene TRBJ2-7; 7 positions match TRBD1. Germline V gene lookup returns CDR1 DFQATT and CDR2 SNEGSKA (reference sequence). V gave up 0 bases and J gave up 5 bases; unmatched junction bases: 7. The CDR3 has 14 amino acids.